This T cell receptor (beta chain) was captured by sequencing in a study of shared clonotypes between healthy human individuals. For the study at large: Per donor, three plates held CD4 naive cells, three held CD4 memory, two held CD8 naive and one held CD8 memory.

The table came from immunoSEQ multiplex PCR; TCRdb's copy has only in-frame clones and leaves some out. The sample has fewer than 3 million clones, roughly 90% seen once. The V gene's germline CDR1 is MNHNY and CDR2 SVGAGI (reference sequence). The CDR3 contains 12 residues. V gave up 2 bases and J gave up 9 bases, with 10 bases separating them. Findings and caveats of the study: Generation of non-shared clonotypes was less probable than generation of clonotypes shared by all four donors.

A note on this clone: Its specificity is unknown.

The TCR sequence derives from a man younger than 35 in good health. Some clones in this sample may be carry-over from other donors' samples. Input material: naive CD4+ T cells from PBMCs. Subset indicated: CD45RA+ positively selected. The chain employs TRBV6-6 and TRBJ2-5; D is possibly TRBD2 (5 bases). The chain's CDR3 is CASSYVAGAQYF. The CDR3, as DNA: TGTGCCAGCAGTTACGTAGCCGGGGCCCAGTACTTC.